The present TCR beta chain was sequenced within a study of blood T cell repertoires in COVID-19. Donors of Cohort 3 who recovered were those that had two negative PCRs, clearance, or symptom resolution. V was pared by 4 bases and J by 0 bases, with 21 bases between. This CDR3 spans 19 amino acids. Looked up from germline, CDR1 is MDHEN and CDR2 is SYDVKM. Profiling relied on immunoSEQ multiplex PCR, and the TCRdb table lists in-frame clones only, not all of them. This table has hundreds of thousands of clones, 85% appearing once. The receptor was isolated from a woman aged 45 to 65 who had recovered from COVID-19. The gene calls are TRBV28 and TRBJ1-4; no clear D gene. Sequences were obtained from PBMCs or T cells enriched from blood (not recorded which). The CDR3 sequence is CASSYIFRDQSATNEKLFF. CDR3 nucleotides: TGTGCCAGCAGTTATATTTTTAGAGATCAAAGCGCAACTAATGAAAAACTGTTTTTT.